The rows below give T cell receptor beta chains drawn from one sample of a study of blood T cell repertoires in COVID-19. TCRdb keeps only in-frame clones here, not all; method: immunoSEQ multiplex PCR. The sample gives approximately 150,000 clones, roughly 87% of which show up once; approximately 0.98% is in the top ten. The source material was peripheral blood. The receptors derive from a woman in her forties or fifties with acute or convalescent COVID-19. The CDR3 runs from the conserved cysteine through the conserved F or W.

v_call cdr3_aa
TRBV11-2 CASSPKASGANTGELFF
TRBV6-5 CASYRGGKNTEAFF
TRBV25-1 CASSGTGGRGYTF
TRBV11-2 CASSLDGSYTGELFF
TRBV4-1 CASSHNARQGALSQPQHF
TRBV7-2 CASSHSTGGLYEQYF
TRBV9 CASSVSKLGGTDTQYF
TRBV5-4 CASSLALEGDKNIQYF
TRBV27 CASSLTGGYGYTF
TRBV18 CASSAAGTRSTEQFF
TRBV27 CASRSGLNSGNTIYF
TRBV4-1 CASSRQQGDGETQYF
TRBV2 CASSVTSGANVLTF
TRBV2 CASRAGVMWDIQYF
TRBV6-5 CASSAGFGQPQHF
TRBV19 CASSIGTGVGDTQYF
TRBV6-5 CASNLDRDGGEAFF
TRBV21-1 CASSPRQGPRDTQYF
TRBV21-1 CASSTGLAGTYEQYF
TRBV27 CASSPLDLLNEQFF
TRBV27 CASSLVKVADLRNEQFF
TRBV9 CASSVDHQGTDTQYF
TRBV11-2 CASSLSDVGGFGYTF
TRBV9 CASSVELGNTEAFF
TRBV9 CASSVGSGDTTYSNQPQHF
TRBV27 CASSPRAPERGEAFF
TRBV3-1/TRBV3-2 CASSQGLSMVAYEQYF
TRBV30 CAWGLQGAQTQYF
TRBV11-3 CASSHDRATGELFF
TRBV29-1 CSVGIGEEGQPQHF
TRBV19 CASTPATGGVYGYTF
TRBV7-2 CASSLVGQGNSPLHF
TRBV25-1 CASRTGTGIGNEQFF
TRBV25-1 CASSEYSGVRYEQYF
TRBV5-4 CASSLVSVNTEAFF
TRBV19 CASTGRGTGEGYSNQPQHF
TRBV11-2 CASSSVGGIRVATNEKLFF
TRBV24-1 CATSDLRRGQGGELFF
TRBV27 CASSPLQQNTEAFF
TRBV27 CASSLINVRGYEQYF
TRBV30 CAWSAALTGDYYEQYF
TRBV11-1 CASSFRPQHF